This TCR beta chain was sequenced for a study of blood T cell repertoires in COVID-19. Study overall: From the United States, Italy and Spain came samples of acute and convalescent COVID-19. Sources were T cells, B-cell-depleted T cells, or PBMCs; the material itself was cDNA or gDNA.

Participants had their cohort set by participant-reported clinical history. What the recovered Cohort 3 donors had was two negative PCRs, clearance, or symptom resolution. Assay used: immunoSEQ multiplex PCR; TCRdb lists only in-frame clones, some missing. In the table there are hundreds of thousands of clones, roughly nine tenths of which are singletons. The CDR3 extends over 14 amino acids. The germline CDR1 and CDR2 sequences are SGHRS and YFSETQ. V gave up 4 bases and J gave up 8 bases, with 18 bases separating them. The V and J genes are TRBV5-1 and TRBJ1-2; TRBD1 might be the D (6 bases). Input material: PBMCs or T cells enriched from blood (not recorded which). The receptor comes from a woman aged 55-69 years who had recovered from COVID-19. The CDR3 DNA sequence: TGCGCCAGCAGCATACAGGGTTCGGCGATCGGCTACACCTTC. Its protein product is CASSIQGSAIGYTF.